The entry below describes one T cell receptor (beta chain). No antigen is known for it. The sample belongs to a study of EBV T-cell therapy then PD-1 blockade in nasopharyngeal carcinoma. Treatment of the sample: AdE1-LMPpoly-expanded autologous EBV-specific T-cell therapy followed by anti-PD-1 nivolumab. Trimming at V came to 5 bases and at J to 4 bases, leaving 9 bases not matched to a gene. Germline V CDR1 and CDR2: MNHEY, SMNVEV (reference sequence). The CDR3 sequence is 15 residues long. Using immunoSEQ multiplex PCR, the repertoire was profiled, and TCRdb retains in-frame clones only, with some absent. This table holds under 25,000 clones, roughly 83% found once.

The chain employs TRBV27 and TRBJ1-1; the match to TRBD1 covers 8 bases. The sample here was CD8+ T cells from blood, taken at roughly day 35 from a patient whose treatment included autologous EBV-specific T cells and nivolumab. The TCR was taken from a man aged 40-49 years with nasopharyngeal carcinoma. CDR3: CASSPQGARVTEAFF. CDR3 coding DNA: TGTGCCAGCAGTCCCCAGGGGGCGCGGGTCACTGAAGCTTTCTTT.